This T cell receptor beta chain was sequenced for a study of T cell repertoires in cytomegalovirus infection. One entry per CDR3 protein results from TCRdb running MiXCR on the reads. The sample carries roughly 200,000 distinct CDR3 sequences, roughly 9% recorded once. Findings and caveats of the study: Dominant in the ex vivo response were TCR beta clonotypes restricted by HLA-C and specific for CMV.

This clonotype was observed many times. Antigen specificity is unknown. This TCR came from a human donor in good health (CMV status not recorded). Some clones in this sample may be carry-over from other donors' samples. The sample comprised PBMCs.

CDR3 sequence reads: CSARFESGKGYTF. Written as DNA, the CDR3 is TGCAGTGCTAGGTTTGAGAGTGGGAAAGGCTACACCTTC. The genes are TRBV20-1 and TRBJ1-2; D unclear. CDR1 is DFQATT and CDR2 is SNEGSKA in the germline V gene (reference sequence). The CDR3 runs to 13 residues. Deletions cut 3 bases from V and 8 bases from J, with 16 bases between.